This T cell receptor beta chain was observed in a study of T cells in women clearing cervical HPV infection (dated by TCRdb to about 2018). Broadly, across the study: Cases were some 24 women with histologically confirmed HPV16-related CIN3 or worse, including a couple of invasive cancers. Controls were around 25 women whose single incident HPV16 infection cleared within 12 months without precancer or cancer developing. Blood from cases was drawn at the visit where the lesion was first identified, while blood from controls was drawn once the infection was no longer detected. Among cases, blood sampling occurred a median of about 160 days after lesion detection, with an interquartile range of roughly 90 to 200 days. Since HLA typing was available for only a few women, HLA type could not be ruled out as a confounder. This exploratory proof-of-principle case-control study, nested within the Guanacaste HPV Natural History Study in Costa Rica, compared TCR repertoires among women with different cervical HPV16 outcomes. Cases were matched to controls by age within five years and by the year the sample was collected. A median age of approximately 32 years was observed in cases versus 37 to 40 in controls, and no significant differences in baseline characteristics were found. The parent cohort enrolled some 10,000 women aged 18 or older in Guanacaste, Costa Rica, during about 1993 to 1994 and followed them for six to eight years. Five blinded duplicates per group were added as quality controls, giving around 60 samples: about 50 participants and 10 replicates.

V is cut back by 5 bases and J by 6 bases, with 6 bases in the junction unmatched. CDR1 and CDR2 are drawn from the germline V gene: SGHTA, FQGNSA. The CDR3 goes from the cysteine to the phenylalanine over 14 residues. Sequencing covers 33 bases of the CDR3, shown here with the frame starting at base 1. Every participant had a single incident cervical HPV16 infection, and women with prevalent HPV16 infections were excluded. Cervical HPV DNA was detected by MY09/MY11 PCR, and genotyping was performed by dot-blot hybridization. Fifteen mL of heparinized blood were centrifuged, and the buffy coat was split into aliquots, frozen at -30 degrees C, and then kept at -80 degrees C. Genomic DNA was extracted from buffy coat specimens using QIAGEN kits. For this clone: Its cognate antigen has yet to be identified. The sequenced fragment ends 3 residues before the CDR3 boundary, so the rest is inferred from the germline J gene.

Using the immunoSEQ assay, multiplex PCR amplified TCR beta CDR3 regions from an average of roughly 1,100 ng of genomic DNA per sample. Primer bias was corrected in the assay by using a complete synthetic TCR repertoire to establish an amplification baseline. The amplicons were sequenced using the Illumina platform. Processing in the source paper ran as follows. Sequence errors were corrected by clustering with frequency ratios and a modified nearest-neighbor algorithm, and the sequences were then analyzed in the immunoSEQ Analyzer using IMGT gene definitions. At each rarefaction depth, TCR richness and evenness were averaged over 20 rarefaction repeats, and samples with fewer sequences than the depth were excluded. Wilcoxon rank sum tests with FDR correction were used to compare relative abundances of V, D and J genes between the groups. An intraclass correlation of roughly 96% for TCR richness and an average of 76.4% across some 70 gene segments were obtained from the blinded duplicates. Entries here come from immuneACCESS through TCRdb and include only in-frame sequences with V and J called. Some clones fail to appear in such tables; in the studies checked, an unresolved V gene covers under half of the shortfall, and the cause of the remainder is unknown. The D gene and trimming were derived from the DNA, and the V and J assignments and clone size from that table. The table for this sample lists around 16,000 clones. The ten largest clonotypes hold approximately 10% of the sample.

Study-wide conclusions, independent of this receptor: Cases were distinguished from controls with an estimated AUC of approximately 0.8 by random forest classifiers combining richness and V gene abundances. TRBV6-7 relative abundance was lower in cases than in controls (approximately 0.11% versus 0.16%; Bonferroni P = 0.0008). Significantly higher TCR repertoire richness was observed in CIN3+ cases than in controls across sequencing depths, whereas no difference in evenness was found. The cross-sectional design could not show whether the associations came before the infection or were a result of it, and neither effector/memory subsets nor HPV-specific T cells were isolated. Because T-cell numbers per sample were unknown, differences in richness could reflect varying T-cell content rather than repertoire biology.

Input material: blood buffy coat. The chain uses TRBV7-2 and TRBJ1-5; a stretch of 8 junction bases matches TRBD1. The TCR comes from a woman aged 18 to 75 with a cervical HPV16 infection that either progressed to CIN3+ or cleared (not recorded which). The CDR3 bases that were read are TGTGCCAGCAGCCTGAACAGGGGGTTTCAGCCC. Its protein reads: CASSLNRGFQP. From start to end, the CDR3 is CASSLNRGFQPQHF.